The entry below describes one T cell receptor (beta chain). These data are taken from a study of blood T cell repertoires in COVID-19. Study as a whole: Both acute and convalescent COVID-19 samples were obtained from the United States, Italy and Spain. T cells, B-cell-depleted T cells, or PBMCs supplied cDNA or gDNA.

Per the study methods: Nucleated cell number was recorded as an estimate derived from reference gene primer amplification. Clones were read by immunoSEQ multiplex PCR, and TCRdb kept only the in-frame ones, dropping some. V, J and clone size are taken as reported in that table, and D and trimming were inferred from the DNA itself. The sample has fewer than 25,000 clones, 75% to 90% seen once; the top ten hold 15% to 20%. The CDR3 has 17 amino acids. This chain connects TRBV12-2 to TRBJ2-7; TRBD2 is taken as the D call from the table, unchecked against the DNA. TRBV12-2 is shown as a pseudogene. The clonotype comes from a human donor with acute or convalescent COVID-19. The donor label of this sample is uncertain. Input material: peripheral blood. The CDR3 DNA reads TGTGCAAGTCGCTTAGCGAGGCGGGATACCTTCTCCTACGAGCAGTACTTC. Encoded protein: CASRLARRDTFSYEQYF.